The present T cell receptor (beta chain) was sequenced within a study of shared clonotypes between healthy human individuals. Study findings and constraints: Generation of non-shared clonotypes was less probable than generation of clonotypes shared by all four donors. Across a handful of donors, naive CD4 shared around 5.4%, naive CD8 around 4%, memory CD4 more than 2%, memory CD8 0.4%. Larger estimated richness was generally recorded for naive subsets relative to memory subsets.

Using immunoSEQ multiplex PCR, the repertoire was profiled, and TCRdb retains in-frame clones only, with some absent. The repertoire holds millions of clones, 95% seen once, with approximately 0.13% in the top ten. For this clone: The antigen is not known.

From CD4+ cells came CD45RA+ naive and CD45RA-negative memory subsets. The sequencing input was naive CD4+ T cells sorted from blood. Subset given: CD45RA+ positively selected. This receptor was taken from a man aged 18 to 29 in good health.

The DNA for the CDR3 is TGTGCCAGCAAAAACTCCTACGAGCAGTACTTC. Translating it yields CASKNSYEQYF. The chain carries TRBV6-5 and TRBJ2-7; D gene ambiguous. Between the trimmed V and J ends, which lost 7 bases and 0 bases, there was a span of 4 bases. The CDR3 length is 11 residues. CDR1 and CDR2 from the germline V gene are MNHEY and SVGAGI.